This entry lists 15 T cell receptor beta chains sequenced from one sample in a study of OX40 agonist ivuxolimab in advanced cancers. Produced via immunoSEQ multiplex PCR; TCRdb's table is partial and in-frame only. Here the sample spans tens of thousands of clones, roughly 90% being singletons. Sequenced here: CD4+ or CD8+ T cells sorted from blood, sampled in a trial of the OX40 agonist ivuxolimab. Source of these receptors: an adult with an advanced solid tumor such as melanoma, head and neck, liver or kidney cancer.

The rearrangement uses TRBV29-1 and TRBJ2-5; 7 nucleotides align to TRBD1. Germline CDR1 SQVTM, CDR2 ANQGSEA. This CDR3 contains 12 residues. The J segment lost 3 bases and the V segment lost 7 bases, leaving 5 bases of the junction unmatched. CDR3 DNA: TGCAGCGGAACCGGGACAGAAGAGACCCAGTACTTC. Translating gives CSGTGTEETQYF.

The CDR3 protein is CASSLVLLGSSYEQYF. The CDR3 DNA reads TGTGCCAGCAGCTTAGTGTTATTAGGGAGCTCCTACGAGCAGTACTTC. The chain uses TRBV7-8 and TRBJ2-7; TRBD2 is a possible D gene (5 bases). V was shortened by 1 base and J by 0 bases, with 13 bases between the two germline ends. This CDR3 comprises 16 residues. Germline CDR1 and CDR2: SGHVS and FQNEAQ.

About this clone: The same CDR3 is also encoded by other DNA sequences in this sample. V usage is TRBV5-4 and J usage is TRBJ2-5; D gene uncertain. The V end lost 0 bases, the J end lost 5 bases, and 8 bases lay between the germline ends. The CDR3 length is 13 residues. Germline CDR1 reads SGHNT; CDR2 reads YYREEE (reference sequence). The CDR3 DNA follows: TGTGCCAGCAGCTTGGCCGGCGTCGAGACCCAGTACTTC. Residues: CASSLAGVETQYF.

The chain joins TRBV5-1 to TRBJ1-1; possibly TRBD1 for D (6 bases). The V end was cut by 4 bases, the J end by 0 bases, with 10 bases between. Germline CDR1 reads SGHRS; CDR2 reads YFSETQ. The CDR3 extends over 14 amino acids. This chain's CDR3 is CASSLGHMNTEAFF. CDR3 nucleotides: TGCGCCAGCAGCCTGGGACATATGAACACTGAAGCTTTCTTT.

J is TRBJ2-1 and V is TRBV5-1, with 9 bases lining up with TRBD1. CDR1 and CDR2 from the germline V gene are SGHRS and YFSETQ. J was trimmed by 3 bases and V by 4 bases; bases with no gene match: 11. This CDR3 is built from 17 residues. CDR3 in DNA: TGCGCCAGCAGCGGGGGAACAGGGGGCTTTTTCTACAATGAGCAGTTCTTC. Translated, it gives CASSGGTGGFFYNEQFF.

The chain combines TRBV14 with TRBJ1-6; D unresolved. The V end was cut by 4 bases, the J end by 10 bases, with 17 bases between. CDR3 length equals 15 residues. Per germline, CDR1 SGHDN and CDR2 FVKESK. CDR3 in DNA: TGTGCCAGCAGCCGATCGGATCTTCTAGGGTCACCCCTCCACTTT. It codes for CASSRSDLLGSPLHF.

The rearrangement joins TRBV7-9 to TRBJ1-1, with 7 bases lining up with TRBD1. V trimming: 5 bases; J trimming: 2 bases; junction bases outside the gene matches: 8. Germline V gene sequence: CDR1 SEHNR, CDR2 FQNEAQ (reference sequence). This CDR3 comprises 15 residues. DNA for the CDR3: TGTGCCAGCAGCCTACTACAGGGGTTTAACACTGAAGCTTTCTTT. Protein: CASSLLQGFNTEAFF.

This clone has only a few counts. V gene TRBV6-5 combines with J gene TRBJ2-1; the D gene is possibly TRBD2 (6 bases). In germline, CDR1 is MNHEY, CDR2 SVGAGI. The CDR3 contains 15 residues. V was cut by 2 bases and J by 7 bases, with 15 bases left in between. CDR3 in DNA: TGTGCCAGCAGTTACGAGGCGGGAATTCGTAATGAGCAGTTCTTC. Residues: CASSYEAGIRNEQFF.

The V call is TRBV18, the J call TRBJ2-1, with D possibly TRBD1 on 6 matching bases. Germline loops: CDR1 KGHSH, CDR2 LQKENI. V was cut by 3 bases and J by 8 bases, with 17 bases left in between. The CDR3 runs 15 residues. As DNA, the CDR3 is TGTGCCAGCTCACCCCAATCAACAGGGATCGATGAGCAGTTCTTC. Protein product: CASSPQSTGIDEQFF.

The CDR3 protein is CASSPPGQGSTGELFF. The CDR3 bases are TGTGCCAGCTCACCTCCGGGACAGGGAAGCACCGGGGAGCTGTTTTTT. This chain connects TRBV18 to TRBJ2-2; 9 bases align to TRBD1. The CDR3 totals 16 residues. CDR1 is KGHSH and CDR2 is LQKENI in the germline V gene. Unmatched junction bases numbered 6, after V lost 3 bases and J lost 4 bases. The complete variable domain, with remaining parts taken from reference TRBV18 and TRBJ2-2, reads NAGVMQNPRHLVRRRGQEARLRCSPMKGHSHVYWYRQLPEEGLKFMVYLQKENIIDESGMPKERFSAEFPKEGPSILRIQQVVRGDSAAYFCASSPPGQGSTGELFFGEGSRLTVL.

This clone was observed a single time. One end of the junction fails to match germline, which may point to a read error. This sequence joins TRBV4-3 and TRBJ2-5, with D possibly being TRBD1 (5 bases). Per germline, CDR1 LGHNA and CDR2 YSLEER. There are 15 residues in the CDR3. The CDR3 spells CASSQDRRGQEAQYF. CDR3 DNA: TGCGCCAGCAGCCAAGATCGTCGCGGACAAGAGGCCCAGTACTTC.

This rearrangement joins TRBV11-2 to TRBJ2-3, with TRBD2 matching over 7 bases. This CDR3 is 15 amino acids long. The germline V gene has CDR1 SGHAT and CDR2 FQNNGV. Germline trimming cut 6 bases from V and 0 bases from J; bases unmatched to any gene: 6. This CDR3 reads CASRRPGLSTDTQYF. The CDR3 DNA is TGTGCCAGCAGACGCCCGGGACTAAGCACAGATACGCAGTATTTT.

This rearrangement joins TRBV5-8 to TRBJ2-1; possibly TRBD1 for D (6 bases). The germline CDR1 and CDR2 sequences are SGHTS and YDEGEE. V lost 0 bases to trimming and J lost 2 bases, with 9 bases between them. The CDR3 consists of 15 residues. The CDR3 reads CASSLEGGTYNEQFF. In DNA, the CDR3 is TGTGCCAGCAGCTTGGAAGGGGGAACCTACAATGAGCAGTTCTTC.

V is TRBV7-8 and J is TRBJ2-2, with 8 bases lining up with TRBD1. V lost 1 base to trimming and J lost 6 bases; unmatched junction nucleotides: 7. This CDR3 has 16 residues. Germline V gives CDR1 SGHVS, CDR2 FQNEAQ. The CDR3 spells CASSLGTRGPAGELFF. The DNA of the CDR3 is TGTGCCAGCAGCTTAGGGACCAGGGGGCCGGCCGGGGAGCTGTTTTTT. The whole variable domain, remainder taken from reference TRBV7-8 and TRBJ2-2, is GAGVSQSPRYKVAKRGQDVALRCDPISGHVSLFWYQQALGQGPEFLTYFQNEAQLDKSGLPSDRFFAERPEGSVSTLKIQRTQQEDSAVYLCASSLGTRGPAGELFFGEGSRLTVL.

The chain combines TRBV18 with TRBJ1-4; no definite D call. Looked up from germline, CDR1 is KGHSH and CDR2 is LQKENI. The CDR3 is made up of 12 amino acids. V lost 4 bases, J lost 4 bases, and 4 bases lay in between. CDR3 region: CASSRGNEKLFF. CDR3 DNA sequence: TGTGCCAGCTCACGTGGTAATGAAAAACTGTTTTTT.